The entry that follows covers one T cell receptor beta chain sequence. This specimen belongs to a study of blood T cell repertoires in COVID-19. Turning to the study itself: Sites across the United States, Italy and Spain contributed samples from acute and convalescent COVID-19. T cells, B-cell-depleted T cells, or PBMCs supplied cDNA or gDNA.

Grouping used clinical history reported by participants in a survey and questionnaire. TCRdb's table, derived via immunoSEQ multiplex PCR, lists solely in-frame clones and lacks some. In the table there are fewer than 250,000 clones, around 90% of which are singletons. The sample taken for sequencing was PBMCs or T cells enriched from blood (not recorded which). The receptor was derived from a man aged 30-40 years in a cohort exposed to, infected with or recovered from COVID-19 (not recorded which).

CDR3 sequence: CASSEYLLTGSSTDTQYF. The CDR3 DNA sequence: TGTGCCAGCAGTGAATATCTTTTAACAGGCTCGAGCACAGATACGCAGTATTTT. The rearrangement links TRBV25-1 to TRBJ2-3, with a tentative D call TRBD1 (5 bases). V was shortened by 0 bases and J by 0 bases, with 16 bases between the two germline ends. Germline V CDR1 and CDR2: MGHDK, SYGVNS. This CDR3 contains 18 residues.